This entry lists 28 T cell receptor beta chains sequenced from one sample in a study of graft-versus-host responses after intestinal transplantation. Libraries were prepared by immunoSEQ multiplex PCR; TCRdb keeps only in-frame clonotypes and omits some of them. Here the sample spans 55,000 to 85,000 clones, more than 80% being singletons. These receptors are not linked to any known antigen. The specimen comprised unstimulated CD8+ T cells sorted from spleen or lymph node cells, sampled before intestinal transplant. Every receptor here comes from a human donor who received an intestinal transplant.

The genes are TRBV28 and TRBJ2-5; perhaps TRBD1 as D (5 bases). In germline, CDR1 is MDHEN, CDR2 SYDVKM. The CDR3 loop spans 15 amino acids. The V end lost 4 bases, the J end lost 4 bases, and 16 bases lay between the germline ends. In nucleotides, the CDR3 is TGTGCCAGCAGTTCCAGGGCGGCCTGGTCAGAGACCCAGTACTTC. It codes for CASSSRAAWSETQYF.

The chain recombines TRBV10-3 with TRBJ2-1; no definite D call. V gave up 5 bases and J gave up 7 bases, with 12 bases separating them. This CDR3 comprises 13 residues. Germline V CDR1 and CDR2: ENHRY, SYGVKD. The CDR3 loop reads CAISYLRSNEQFF. CDR3 DNA: TGTGCCATCAGTTACCTGAGGTCTAATGAGCAGTTCTTC.

This sequence joins TRBV7-6 and TRBJ2-7; 8 bases align to TRBD1. Trimming at V came to 4 bases and at J to 5 bases, leaving 13 bases not matched to a gene. This CDR3 has 16 residues. Germline CDR1 is SGHVS and CDR2 is FNYEAQ. The CDR3 loop reads CASSSTTGQGGNEQYF. CDR3 nucleotides: TGTGCCAGCAGCTCGACCACCGGACAGGGCGGAAACGAGCAGTACTTC.

V is TRBV27 and J is TRBJ1-5; weak D call: TRBD1 (6 bases). This CDR3 has 14 amino acids. Trimming left V 4 bases short and J 4 bases short, with 11 bases between. CDR1 is MNHEY and CDR2 is SMNVEV in the germline V gene (reference sequence). CDR3 sequence: CASSWGQTNQPQHF. The CDR3 coding sequence is TGTGCCAGCAGTTGGGGACAAACGAATCAGCCCCAGCATTTT.

This clone was found once. The chain couples TRBV19 to TRBJ1-2, with 10 bases that match TRBD1. V was clipped by 3 bases and J by 4 bases; unmatched bases: 5. The CDR3 has 15 residues. Germline V CDR1 and CDR2: LNHDA, SQIVND (reference sequence). The CDR3 DNA is TGTGCCAGTAGTATGTGGACAGGGGGACCCTATGGCTACACCTTC. Its translation: CASSMWTGGPYGYTF. Based on the CDR3 plus reference TRBV19 and TRBJ1-2, the full variable domain is DGGITQSPKYLFRKEGQNVTLSCEQNLNHDAMYWYRQDPGQGLRLIYYSQIVNDFQKGDIAEGYSVSREKKESFPLTVTSAQKNPTAFYLCASSMWTGGPYGYTFGSGTRLTVV.

The chain recombines TRBV29-1 with TRBJ2-1, with a tentative D call TRBD2 (5 bases). V lost 4 bases, J lost 7 bases, and 8 bases lay in between. The CDR3 consists of 11 residues. Germline V CDR1 and CDR2: SQVTM, ANQGSEA. In nucleotides, the CDR3 is TGCAGCGTTGGAGGCGGGAATGAGCAGTTCTTC. Encoded protein: CSVGGGNEQFF.

This clone was observed once. The V gene is TRBV28, the J gene TRBJ1-2, with no clear D. CDR1 and CDR2 from the germline V gene are MDHEN and SYDVKM. Between the trimmed V and J ends, which lost 5 bases and 3 bases, there was a span of 25 bases. This CDR3 has 18 residues. The CDR3 loop reads CASSLPRYFLTDDYGYTF. CDR3 sequence (DNA): TGTGCCAGCAGTCTTCCACGATATTTCCTTACAGATGACTATGGCTACACCTTC.

The rearrangement joins TRBV19 to TRBJ2-3; 9 nucleotides match TRBD2. Germline values: CDR1 LNHDA, CDR2 SQIVND (reference sequence). This CDR3 comprises 17 residues. Unmatched junction bases numbered 9, after V lost 0 bases and J lost 5 bases. CDR3 in DNA: TGTGCCAGTAGTATAGATGGTCGGCTAGCGGGGCGAGATACGCAGTATTTT. Amino acid sequence: CASSIDGRLAGRDTQYF.

The V gene is TRBV7-6, the J gene TRBJ2-1; 12 bases map to TRBD1. Trimming at V came to 1 base and at J to 3 bases, leaving 4 bases not matched to a gene. This CDR3 comprises 17 residues. Germline CDR1 is SGHVS and CDR2 is FNYEAQ. CDR3 residues: CASSLGDRGPIYNEQFF. The CDR3 DNA reads TGTGCCAGCAGCTTAGGGGACAGGGGGCCCATCTACAATGAGCAGTTCTTC.

The rearrangement uses TRBV27 and TRBJ1-1, with 8 bases lining up with TRBD1. The CDR3 contains 16 residues. The ends lost 5 bases at V and 4 bases at J; junction bases unmatched: 12. Germline CDR1 and CDR2: MNHEY and SMNVEV (reference sequence). For the CDR3, the DNA is TGTGCCAGCAGTCCGCTTACACAAGACAGGGGCACTGAAGCTTTCTTT. The encoded protein is CASSPLTQDRGTEAFF.

The V call is TRBV7-9, the J call TRBJ1-2; maybe TRBD1 (5 bases). Germline values: CDR1 SEHNR, CDR2 FQNEAQ (reference sequence). Deletions cut 5 bases from V and 4 bases from J, with 14 bases between. CDR3 length: 14 amino acids. The CDR3: CASSPPGGTYGYTF. DNA of the CDR3: TGTGCCAGCAGCCCCCCGGGCGGGACCTATGGCTACACCTTC.

This chain links TRBV5-1 with TRBJ2-1; 8 bases map to TRBD2. Germline-derived CDR1 and CDR2 are SGHRS and YFSETQ. This CDR3 region has 15 residues. V lost 1 base and J lost 2; bases outside the gene matches: 2. The CDR3 here is CASSLQREPYNEQFF. The CDR3 nucleotides read TGCGCCAGCAGCTTGCAGCGGGAGCCCTACAATGAGCAGTTCTTC.

V usage is TRBV9 and J usage is TRBJ1-4, with 8 positions matching TRBD1. V dropped 0 bases and J dropped 7; count of bases not matched to a gene: 8. The CDR3 spans 16 residues. CDR1 and CDR2 from the germline V gene are SGDLS and YYNGEE. CDR3 nucleotide sequence: TGTGCCAGCAGCGTAGTGGTGACAGGGGTAGGTGAAAAACTGTTTTTT. As protein: CASSVVVTGVGEKLFF.

The chain uses TRBV13 and TRBJ2-7; D perhaps matches TRBD1 (6 bases). The ends were cut back, 3 bases at V and 6 bases at J, with 15 bases in the middle. CDR1 is PRHDT, CDR2 FYEKMQ, per germline (reference sequence). The CDR3 length is 14 residues. In DNA form, the CDR3 reads TGTGCCAGCAGCTTCAGGGGACCCTATACCGAGCAGTACTTC. Amino acid sequence: CASSFRGPYTEQYF. Complete variable domain (other parts from reference TRBV13 and TRBJ2-7): AAGVIQSPRHLIKEKRETATLKCYPIPRHDTVYWYQQGPGQDPQFLISFYEKMQSDKGSIPDRFSAQQFSDYHSELNMSSLELGDSALYFCASSFRGPYTEQYFGPGTRLTVT.

V gene TRBV6-1 combines with J gene TRBJ1-5, with D uncertain. Germline V gene sequence: CDR1 MNHNS, CDR2 SASEGT. V lost 3 bases, J lost 5 bases, and 20 bases lay in between. This CDR3 contains 17 residues. DNA of the CDR3: TGTGCCAGCAGTGATCTTATCCGGTCTTATGGAGATCAGCCCCAGCATTTT. Its translation: CASSDLIRSYGDQPQHF.

V is TRBV5-4 and J is TRBJ2-3; 15 positions agree with TRBD2. The junction had 6 bases not matched to a gene; V was cut back by 4 bases and J by 0 bases. CDR3 length equals 18 residues. Germline loops: CDR1 SGHNT, CDR2 YYREEE (reference sequence). The CDR3 DNA reads TGTGCCAGCAGCCCGGGACTAGCGGGAGGACCCAGCACAGATACGCAGTATTTT. Translating gives CASSPGLAGGPSTDTQYF.

The rearrangement joins TRBV5-1 to TRBJ2-3; 7 bases agree with TRBD2. The trim removed 5 bases at V and 0 bases at J, leaving 12 bases unmatched. Germline CDR1 is SGHRS and CDR2 is YFSETQ. The CDR3 covers 17 residues. DNA of the CDR3: TGCGCCAGCAGGTCCAGTCCTAGCGGAGGCAGCACAGATACGCAGTATTTT. This codes for CASRSSPSGGSTDTQYF. The full variable domain, in which reference TRBV5-1 and TRBJ2-3 provide the parts outside the CDR3, is KAGVTQTPRYLIKTRGQQVTLSCSPISGHRSVSWYQQTPGQGLQFLFEYFSETQRNKGNFPGRFSGRQFSNSRSEMNVSTLELGDSALYLCASRSSPSGGSTDTQYFGPGTRLTVL.

CDR3 nucleotides: TGTGCCACCAGCGTGAGGTCCTTCAATCAGCCCCAGCATTTT. Translated: CATSVRSFNQPQHF. The genes are TRBV15 and TRBJ1-5; D gene uncertain. Trimming removed 5 bases at V and 3 bases at J, with 11 bases between. The germline CDR1 and CDR2 sequences are LNHNV and YYDKDF (reference sequence). CDR3 length: 14 residues.

This sequence joins TRBV19 and TRBJ1-4, with unresolved D. The V and J ends lost 6 bases and 5 bases respectively, with 4 bases between them. The CDR3 is 11 amino acids. CDR1 and CDR2 (germline): LNHDA, SQIVND (reference sequence). CDR3 sequence reads: CASRQNEKLFF. CDR3 DNA: TGTGCCAGTAGACAGAATGAAAAACTGTTTTTT. Drawing the rest from reference TRBV19 and TRBJ1-4, the complete variable domain is DGGITQSPKYLFRKEGQNVTLSCEQNLNHDAMYWYRQDPGQGLRLIYYSQIVNDFQKGDIAEGYSVSREKKESFPLTVTSAQKNPTAFYLCASRQNEKLFFGSGTQLSVL.

The chain combines TRBV28 with TRBJ2-7, with 12 bases identical to TRBD2. The CDR3 sequence is 16 residues long. J was trimmed by 2 bases and V by 5 bases; bases with no gene match: 7. Germline lookup yields CDR1 MDHEN and CDR2 SYDVKM. CDR3 residues: CASSPWTSGATYEQYF. CDR3 bases: TGTGCCAGCAGTCCGTGGACTAGCGGGGCCACCTACGAGCAGTACTTC.

This clone has a handful of counts. The V gene is TRBV2, the J gene TRBJ2-7; TRBD2 might be the D (5 bases). V was clipped by 0 bases and J by 5 bases, with 11 bases between them. CDR3 size: 14 residues. Germline CDR1 and CDR2: SNHLY and FYNNEI. CDR3 region: CASSEAGEVNEQYF. The CDR3 coding sequence is TGTGCCAGCAGTGAAGCGGGAGAAGTAAACGAGCAGTACTTC.

The chain employs TRBV27 and TRBJ1-2; possible D gene TRBD1, 5 bases. This CDR3 has 14 amino acids. Trimming took off 2 bases at V and 8 bases at J, with 15 bases between the two ends. CDR1 and CDR2 from the germline V gene are MNHEY and SMNVEV (reference sequence). CDR3: CASSLRSGLEGYTF. In nucleotides, the CDR3 is TGTGCCAGCAGTTTAAGGTCAGGGTTAGAAGGCTACACCTTC.

The chain recombines TRBV6-1 with TRBJ2-5; 12 nucleotides align to TRBD2. The CDR3 is 15 residues long. Germline V lookup: CDR1 MNHNS, CDR2 SASEGT. V was clipped by 2 bases and J by 5 bases; unmatched bases: 3. The CDR3, as DNA: TGTGCCAGCAGTGAACTAGCGGGGGGGCTCGAGACCCAGTACTTC. Its protein is CASSELAGGLETQYF.

V and J are TRBV7-9 and TRBJ2-2; a weak D match, TRBD2 (5 bases). Germline V gives CDR1 SEHNR, CDR2 FQNEAQ (reference sequence). CDR3 size: 15 residues. V shed 5 bases and J shed 4 bases, with 14 bases lying between them. The CDR3 DNA reads TGTGCCAGCAGCGAGGACTCCGAGGGCACCGGGGAGCTGTTTTTT. Encoded protein: CASSEDSEGTGELFF.

This chain connects TRBV5-6 to TRBJ2-2, with 7 bases matching TRBD1. The V gene end was trimmed by 3 bases and the J gene end by 4 bases; junction bases not matched to a gene: 6. The CDR3 has 15 amino acids. In germline, CDR1 is SGHDT, CDR2 YYEEEE. The CDR3 nucleotides are TGTGCCAGCAGCTCCCGGGACAGAACCACCGGGGAGCTGTTTTTT. Translation: CASSSRDRTTGELFF.

The chain carries TRBV11-2 and TRBJ2-7, with D unclear. CDR3 size: 12 residues. The V end was cut by 3 bases, the J end by 2 bases, with 5 bases between. Germline V gene lookup returns CDR1 SGHAT and CDR2 FQNNGV. CDR3 sequence (DNA): TGTGCCAGCAGCTTGCCTACCTACGAGCAGTACTTC. Translating gives CASSLPTYEQYF.

V is TRBV5-1 and J is TRBJ2-5; 9 bases line up with TRBD2. This CDR3 has 16 residues. The V gene end was trimmed by 2 bases and the J gene end by 2 bases; junction bases not matched to a gene: 7. Germline V gene sequence: CDR1 SGHRS, CDR2 YFSETQ. CDR3 bases: TGCGCCAGCAGCTTCTTAGCGGGGGTCCCACAAGAGACCCAGTACTTC. It translates to CASSFLAGVPQETQYF.

This clone was counted a single time. V gene TRBV4-1 combines with J gene TRBJ1-1; D call uncertain. The CDR3 covers 15 residues. In germline, CDR1 is MGHRA, CDR2 YSYEKL. V lost 3 bases to trimming and J lost 8 bases, with 19 bases between them. The CDR3 region is CASSQRADPLSEAFF. The CDR3 DNA follows: TGCGCCAGCAGCCAGAGGGCGGATCCTTTAAGCGAAGCTTTCTTT.